One T cell receptor beta chain is described in this entry. The entry originates in a study of cytomegalovirus exposure and HLA in healthy donors. This CDR3 has 15 amino acids. V lost 4 bases and J lost 4; bases outside the gene matches: 6. Germline V gene lookup returns CDR1 SGHDT and CDR2 YYEEEE. The PCR made use of 60 Vbeta and 13 Jbeta primers. Clones were read by immunoSEQ multiplex PCR, and TCRdb kept only the in-frame ones, dropping some. Among under 200,000 clones listed, about 85% were seen once. This chain uses TRBV5-6 with TRBJ1-5; 9 positions match TRBD1. Sequencing used PBMCs. The sequence came from a male donor in good health and CMV-seropositive. The CDR3 bases are TGTGCCAGCAGCGAAGGACAGGGGTGGAATCAGCCCCAGCATTTT. Protein product: CASSEGQGWNQPQHF.